This T cell receptor (beta chain) is from a study of T cells in localized non-small cell lung cancer. The CDR3 is made up of 14 amino acids. The ends were cut back, 6 bases at V and 1 base at J, with 13 bases in the middle. Per germline, CDR1 LNHDA and CDR2 SQIVND (reference sequence). Study-level findings and limits: Uninvolved neighboring lung showed the greatest T cell clonality, exceeding tumor. A median of about 52 clones ranked among the top 100 in tumor appeared in adjacent lung. Patients showing higher blood T cell density tended to see longer overall survival.

The table came from immunoSEQ multiplex PCR; TCRdb's copy has only in-frame clones and leaves some out. The sample lists roughly 38,000 clones; roughly 86% were seen once. With regard to this clone: Antigen: not known.

The TCR was taken from a woman aged 18 to 49 with stage III lung adenocarcinoma. This chain joins TRBV19 and TRBJ2-7; no clear D gene. The sample was peripheral blood, taken before any cancer treatment. CDR3 nucleotide sequence: TGTGCCAGTAGCCCCAAATCGGAATCCTACGAGCAGTACTTC. Translation gives CASSPKSESYEQYF. The variable domain in full, completed from reference TRBV19 and TRBJ2-7, reads DGGITQSPKYLFRKEGQNVTLSCEQNLNHDAMYWYRQDPGQGLRLIYYSQIVNDFQKGDIAEGYSVSREKKESFPLTVTSAQKNPTAFYLCASSPKSESYEQYFGPGTRLTVT.